The T cell receptor (beta chain) described here comes from a study of T cell repertoires in aging, cancer and after chemotherapy. CDR3 length: 12 amino acids. Trimming removed 11 bases from V and 3 bases from J, with 12 bases in between. The germline V gene encodes CDR1 MNHEY and CDR2 SMNVEV (reference sequence). Amplification of TCR beta used genomic DNA extracted from peripheral blood. Regarding this clonotype: The antigen is not known.

Study-wide points: Across the chemotherapy interval, each cancer cohort showed higher median generation probability, suggesting thymic rebound. Healthy donors lost TCR diversity with age mainly through richness, cancer patients through richness and evenness.

Rearranged V-D-J TRB sequences were amplified with a mixed TRB-A/B primer pool. TCRdb passed the multiplex PCR reads through MiXCR, listing each CDR3 protein once. The sample gives 9,500 to 11,000 distinct CDR3 sequences, roughly 30% of which show up once; under 2.5% is in the top ten. The V call is TRBV27, the J call TRBJ2-3; D is possibly TRBD1 or TRBD2 (5 bases each). This receptor was identified in a human donor in good health. Source material: blood. This chain's CDR3 is CARGAGTDTQYF. The CDR3 nucleotides read TGTGCCCGAGGGGCTGGTACAGATACGCAGTATTTT.